Following are 27 T cell receptor beta chains from one sample sequenced in a study of graft-versus-host responses after intestinal transplantation. These receptors' antigens are unknown. Here immunoSEQ multiplex PCR was the method, and the copy in TCRdb shows in-frame clones only, minus some. The data show around 90,000 clones, approximately 92% seen once. This specimen was unstimulated CD8+ T cells sorted from spleen or lymph node cells, taken before intestinal transplant. Receptors originate from a human donor who received an intestinal transplant.

The V gene is TRBV5-1, the J gene TRBJ2-7; D possibly corresponds to TRBD2 (6 bases). The germline V gene encodes CDR1 SGHRS and CDR2 YFSETQ. V was pared by 4 bases and J by 1 base, with 6 bases between. The CDR3 is 12 residues long. The CDR3 DNA follows: TGCGCCAGCAGCGGGGGGTCCTACGAGCAGTACTTC. It codes for CASSGGSYEQYF.

This chain links TRBV19 with TRBJ1-5, with D perhaps matching TRBD1 (6 bases). The V gene's germline CDR1 is LNHDA and CDR2 SQIVND (reference sequence). Trimming removed 4 bases at V and 3 bases at J, with 10 bases between. This CDR3 is 14 amino acids long. The CDR3 region is CASSSTGTNQPQHF. Here the CDR3 DNA reads TGTGCCAGTAGTAGCACAGGGACCAATCAGCCCCAGCATTTT. Using reference TRBV19 and TRBJ1-5 for the parts outside the CDR3, the full variable domain is DGGITQSPKYLFRKEGQNVTLSCEQNLNHDAMYWYRQDPGQGLRLIYYSQIVNDFQKGDIAEGYSVSREKKESFPLTVTSAQKNPTAFYLCASSSTGTNQPQHFGDGTRLSIL.

The rearrangement links TRBV5-1 to TRBJ2-7; TRBD2 aligns across 8 bases. CDR1 is SGHRS, CDR2 YFSETQ, per germline. This CDR3 region has 16 residues. After removal of 2 bases from V and 5 bases from J, the junction contained 12 bases not matched to a gene. CDR3 protein: CASSLPGIGGAHEQYF. The CDR3 DNA sequence: TGCGCCAGCAGCTTACCCGGTATCGGGGGGGCCCACGAGCAGTACTTC.

The rearrangement uses TRBV19 and TRBJ1-1, with D maybe TRBD1 (5 bases). Germline V lookup: CDR1 LNHDA, CDR2 SQIVND (reference sequence). The CDR3 loop spans 13 amino acids. Trimming took 8 bases from V and 7 from J, leaving 17 bases between them. This CDR3 is CASGPGGFGEAFF. The CDR3 bases are TGTGCCAGTGGTCCGGGGGGATTCGGTGAAGCTTTCTTT.

The chain uses TRBV13 and TRBJ2-7, with TRBD1 matching 7 bases. Germline-derived CDR1 and CDR2 are PRHDT and FYEKMQ (reference sequence). This CDR3 is built from 13 residues. Trimming took 8 bases from V and 0 from J; bases not matched to a gene: 4. For the CDR3, the DNA is TGTGCCAGCGCCGGGGACAGCTCCTACGAGCAGTACTTC. Amino acid sequence: CASAGDSSYEQYF.

The chain joins TRBV13 to TRBJ1-2; possible D gene TRBD1, 5 bases. The CDR3 consists of 13 residues. CDR1 is PRHDT, CDR2 FYEKMQ, per germline (reference sequence). Trimming stripped 1 base from V and 3 bases from J, with 6 bases between. CDR3 sequence: CASSLAGHYGYTF. In DNA, the CDR3 is TGTGCCAGCAGCTTAGCAGGGCACTATGGCTACACCTTC.

The chain combines TRBV19 with TRBJ2-7; a possible D gene is TRBD2 (6 bases). This CDR3 has 14 amino acids. The V end was cut by 8 bases, the J end by 5 bases, with 19 bases between. CDR1 and CDR2 (germline): LNHDA, SQIVND (reference sequence). CDR3 bases: TGTGCCAGTGCCGGCGGTGCGGGAAGTGACGAGCAGTACTTC. Protein: CASAGGAGSDEQYF.

This chain uses TRBV27 with TRBJ2-7, with TRBD1 matching 11 bases. The CDR3 spans 15 residues. V trimming: 4 bases; J trimming: 5 bases; junction bases outside the gene matches: 7. Germline V lookup: CDR1 MNHEY, CDR2 SMNVEV (reference sequence). In DNA, the CDR3 is TGTGCCAGCAGTTCCTCCGGGACAGGGGGGGACGAGCAGTACTTC. This codes for CASSSSGTGGDEQYF.

This clone was seen only once. V usage is TRBV30 and J usage is TRBJ2-7; TRBD1 might be the D (6 bases). Germline lookup yields CDR1 GTSNPN and CDR2 SVGIG (reference sequence). The length of the CDR3 is 13 residues. With 0 bases removed from V and 2 bases from J, the gap between germline ends came to 8 bases. CDR3 nucleotide sequence: TGTGCCTGGAGTGTAGGGACAACCTACGAGCAGTACTTC. Its protein is CAWSVGTTYEQYF.

This chain connects TRBV30 to TRBJ2-7; possibly TRBD2 for D (5 bases). Germline loops: CDR1 GTSNPN, CDR2 SVGIG (reference sequence). Deletions cut 1 base from V and 4 bases from J, with 11 bases between. CDR3 size: 13 residues. CDR3 sequence (DNA): TGTGCCTGGAGTGGGCTAGCTGGATACGAGCAGTACTTC. It specifies CAWSGLAGYEQYF.

This rearrangement joins TRBV30 to TRBJ1-1; D is possibly TRBD1 (5 bases). The CDR3 is 12 amino acids. Trimming removed 3 bases at V and 4 bases at J, with 9 bases between. Germline lookup yields CDR1 GTSNPN and CDR2 SVGIG (reference sequence). CDR3 in amino acids: CAWRVGGTEAFF. The CDR3, as DNA: TGTGCCTGGAGGGTGGGGGGCACTGAAGCTTTCTTT.

This chain joins TRBV5-1 and TRBJ2-7, with 11 bases fitting TRBD1. CDR3 length: 18 amino acids. V lost 2 bases and J lost 0; bases outside the gene matches: 10. Looked up from germline, CDR1 is SGHRS and CDR2 is YFSETQ. CDR3 residues: CASSFDGTGGLSSYEQYF. The CDR3 nucleotides are TGCGCCAGCAGCTTTGACGGGACAGGGGGGCTTAGCTCCTACGAGCAGTACTTC.

The J gene is TRBJ2-5, the V gene TRBV11-2; tentative D call: TRBD2 (6 bases). The germline V and J ends were trimmed by 3 bases and 4 bases, with 15 bases remaining between them. This CDR3 has 15 residues. Germline V gene sequence: CDR1 SGHAT, CDR2 FQNNGV. The CDR3 loop reads CASSFMAGLGETQYF. In DNA, the CDR3 is TGTGCCAGCAGCTTCATGGCGGGACTTGGAGAGACCCAGTACTTC.

This chain joins TRBV27 and TRBJ2-7, with D tentatively TRBD1 (6 bases). The V gene lost 4 bases and the J gene lost 3 bases, with 13 bases spanning the gap. CDR1 and CDR2 (germline): MNHEY, SMNVEV (reference sequence). The CDR3 contains 14 residues. The CDR3 reads CASSSSTGHYEQYF. CDR3 DNA sequence: TGTGCCAGCAGTTCCTCGACAGGACACTACGAGCAGTACTTC.

The table lists this clone with a count of one. The chain couples TRBV27 to TRBJ1-1; TRBD1 might be the D (5 bases). Deletions cut 2 bases from V and 0 bases from J, with 7 bases between. In germline, CDR1 is MNHEY, CDR2 SMNVEV (reference sequence). The CDR3 runs 14 residues. DNA of the CDR3: TGTGCCAGCAGTTTAGGGGCCGTGAACACTGAAGCTTTCTTT. Translation: CASSLGAVNTEAFF.

This rearrangement joins TRBV30 to TRBJ2-1, with D perhaps matching TRBD2 (5 bases). V was pared by 2 bases and J by 8 bases, with 10 bases between. This CDR3 spans 12 amino acids. Looked up from germline, CDR1 is GTSNPN and CDR2 is SVGIG (reference sequence). The CDR3, as DNA: TGTGCCTGGAGTAATCAGGAGGATGAGCAGTTCTTC. Protein: CAWSNQEDEQFF.

The rearrangement uses TRBV23-1 and TRBJ1-6, with TRBD1 matching 10 bases. TRBV23-1 is labeled an ORF, and its function is uncertain. This CDR3 is 14 amino acids long. The junction had 5 bases not matched to a gene; V was cut back by 9 bases and J by 6 bases. The CDR3 sequence is CARTGGGGNSPLHF. CDR3 coding DNA: TGCGCCAGGACAGGGGGCGGAGGTAATTCACCCCTCCACTTT.

This sequence joins TRBV4-1 and TRBJ2-1; a weak D match, TRBD2 (6 bases). This CDR3 spans 15 amino acids. Germline V gives CDR1 MGHRA, CDR2 YSYEKL. V lost 1 base to trimming and J lost 7 bases, with 14 bases between them. CDR3 sequence reads: CASSQVLPTSNEQFF. As DNA, the CDR3 is TGCGCCAGCAGCCAAGTCCTCCCGACTAGTAATGAGCAGTTCTTC.

The chain couples TRBV5-1 to TRBJ2-1; 7 bases match TRBD2. This CDR3 comprises 15 residues. CDR1 is SGHRS and CDR2 is YFSETQ in the germline V gene. Losses at the gene ends were 3 bases for V and 5 bases for J; bases not matched to a gene: 8. Here the CDR3 reads CASSWASGMNNEQFF. The CDR3, as DNA: TGCGCCAGCAGCTGGGCTAGCGGAATGAACAATGAGCAGTTCTTC.

This clone was observed a single time. This chain connects TRBV7-9 to TRBJ1-5; D ambiguous. This CDR3 comprises 13 residues. Germline assignment: CDR1 SEHNR and CDR2 FQNEAQ (reference sequence). The ends were cut back, 6 bases at V and 4 bases at J, with 10 bases in the middle. DNA for the CDR3: TGTGCCAGCAGTAGGAGTACAAATCAGCCCCAGCATTTT. The encoded protein is CASSRSTNQPQHF.

This sequence joins TRBV13 and TRBJ1-3; D is unclear. The CDR3 has 14 amino acids. Germline-derived CDR1 and CDR2 are PRHDT and FYEKMQ (reference sequence). The germline V and J ends were trimmed by 5 bases and 0 bases, with 8 bases remaining between them. The CDR3 here is CASSAQVSGNTIYF. The CDR3 DNA follows: TGTGCCAGCAGCGCGCAAGTCTCTGGAAACACCATATATTTT.

This clone was counted a few times. This same CDR3 is encoded by further DNA sequences in the sample. The gene calls are TRBV2 and TRBJ1-1, with 9 bases aligning to TRBD1. The V segment lost 6 bases and the J segment 2 bases; nucleotides outside the gene matches: 1. CDR1 SNHLY and CDR2 FYNNEI come from the germline V gene. There are 13 residues in the CDR3. The CDR3 DNA is TGTGCCAGCAGGGACAGGGGCAACACTGAAGCTTTCTTT. Its translation is CASRDRGNTEAFF.

The V gene is TRBV13, the J gene TRBJ2-3, with 7 bases fitting TRBD1. V was pared by 5 bases and J by 2 bases, with 7 bases of the junction left unmatched. Germline CDR1 is PRHDT and CDR2 is FYEKMQ (reference sequence). This CDR3 comprises 15 residues. CDR3 sequence reads: CASSPDRRSTDTQYF. CDR3 sequence (DNA): TGTGCCAGCAGCCCGGACAGGAGATCCACAGATACGCAGTATTTT.

Details on this clone: Other DNA sequences from this sample encode an identical CDR3 as well. Here the CDR3 reads CASGTGDNSPLHF. In nucleotides, the CDR3 is TGTGCCAGCGGGACAGGGGACAATTCACCCCTCCACTTT. The rearrangement joins TRBV2 to TRBJ1-6; TRBD1 agrees at 10 bases. V shed 8 bases, J shed 7 bases, and the junction held 2 bases outside the gene matches. Germline V gives CDR1 SNHLY, CDR2 FYNNEI. The CDR3 loop spans 13 amino acids.

On this clone: Since no conserved phenylalanine or tryptophan closes the CDR3, a read error is the likely cause. No DNA is shown, since the ends of the CDR3 on it are uncertain; the CDR3 is the one TCRdb lists. The rearrangement uses TRBV1 and TRBJ1-1; the table calls TRBD1, which could not be checked here. TRBV1 is described as a pseudogene. The CDR3 has 14 residues if both end residues are counted. CDR3 region: CTSSQIFVGTDKKG.

The chain links TRBV5-4 to TRBJ1-1; no clear D. V lost 0 bases and J 3 bases, leaving 12 bases between the germline ends. The CDR3 has 15 amino acids. The V gene's germline CDR1 is SGHNT and CDR2 YYREEE (reference sequence). For the CDR3, the DNA is TGTGCCAGCAGCTTGGGTCCGGGAAGTGACACTGAAGCTTTCTTT. Protein product: CASSLGPGSDTEAFF. The full variable domain, its missing parts supplied by reference TRBV5-4 and TRBJ1-1, is ETGVTQSPTHLIKTRGQQVTLRCSSQSGHNTVSWYQQALGQGPQFIFQYYREEENGRGNFPPRFSGLQFPNYSSELNVNALELDDSALYLCASSLGPGSDTEAFFGQGTRLTVV.

The V gene is TRBV27, the J gene TRBJ1-2, with TRBD1 as a possible D gene (5 bases). Looked up from germline, CDR1 is MNHEY and CDR2 is SMNVEV (reference sequence). The CDR3 spans 15 residues. Between the trimmed V and J ends, which lost 0 bases and 4 bases, there was a span of 12 bases. The CDR3: CASSLSGEGIYGYTF. In DNA, the CDR3 is TGTGCCAGCAGTTTATCAGGGGAGGGGATCTATGGCTACACCTTC.